These T cell receptor beta chains were read from a single sample in a study of shared clonotypes between healthy human individuals. TCRdb's copy holds only in-frame clones and misses some; the assay was immunoSEQ multiplex PCR. The table shows approximately 2,000,000 clones, with approximately 92% occurring only once. The sample taken for sequencing was naive CD8+ T cells from PBMCs. The receptors originated from a man between 18 and 35 years old in good health. Some clones in this sample may be carry-over from other donors' samples. Each CDR3 is given with its conserved first and last residue. The D gene is left open where the match is weak. Clone sizes are given selectively: once, few, many, or a class where the clone is expanded.

abundance: .
v_gene: TRBV28
d_gene: .
len: 13
j_gene: TRBJ1-2
CDR3nt: TGTGCCAGCAGTTTATACATGCAGGATGGCTACACCTTC
CDR3aa: CASSLYMQDGYTF

abundance: .
v_gene: TRBV27
d_gene: .
len: 13
j_gene: TRBJ1-4
CDR3nt: TGTGCCAGCTCCTTGTCGGGGGTCGAAAAACTGTTTTTT
CDR3aa: CASSLSGVEKLFF

abundance: .
v_gene: TRBV27
d_gene: .
len: 13
j_gene: TRBJ2-3
CDR3nt: TGTGCCAGCAGTTGGAGGGCGAGAGATACGCAGTATTTT
CDR3aa: CASSWRARDTQYF

abundance: once
v_gene: TRBV9
d_gene: .
len: 14
j_gene: TRBJ2-7
CDR3nt: TGTGCCAGCAGCGTGGGGACGGCGTCCTACGAGCAGTACTTC
CDR3aa: CASSVGTASYEQYF

abundance: .
v_gene: TRBV28
d_gene: .
len: 13
j_gene: TRBJ2-5
CDR3nt: TGTGCCAGCAGTTTTGGGGGCCAAGAGACCCAGTACTTC
CDR3aa: CASSFGGQETQYF

abundance: once
v_gene: TRBV28
d_gene: .
len: 16
j_gene: TRBJ2-4
CDR3nt: TGTGCCAGCAGTTTATTAACGGGAGTGGCCAAAAACATTCAGTACTTC
CDR3aa: CASSLLTGVAKNIQYF

abundance: .
v_gene: TRBV7-8
d_gene: .
len: 13
j_gene: TRBJ2-5
CDR3nt: TGTGCCAGCAGGGGAAGGGGACAAGAGACCCAGTACTTC
CDR3aa: CASRGRGQETQYF

abundance: .
v_gene: TRBV27
d_gene: .
len: 15
j_gene: TRBJ2-5
CDR3nt: TGTGCCAGCAGTTTATTTGGTCCGGTCCAAGAGACCCAGTACTTC
CDR3aa: CASSLFGPVQETQYF

abundance: .
v_gene: TRBV6-5
d_gene: .
len: 14
j_gene: TRBJ1-1
CDR3nt: TGTGCCAGCAGTTCCGGGGAAGAGGCCACTGAAGCTTTCTTT
CDR3aa: CASSSGEEATEAFF

abundance: .
v_gene: TRBV18
d_gene: .
len: 15
j_gene: TRBJ2-7
CDR3nt: TGTGCCAGCTCACCACAGGGACGAGTCGGATACGAGCAGTACTTC
CDR3aa: CASSPQGRVGYEQYF

abundance: .
v_gene: TRBV18
d_gene: TRBD2
len: 14
j_gene: TRBJ2-7
CDR3nt: TGTGCCAGCTCACCCGGGCGGGGGACCTACGAGCAGTACTTC
CDR3aa: CASSPGRGTYEQYF

abundance: .
v_gene: TRBV9
d_gene: TRBD1
len: 16
j_gene: TRBJ2-1
CDR3nt: TGTGCCAGCAGCTCGCGGACAGGCACCTCCTACAATGAGCAGTTCTTC
CDR3aa: CASSSRTGTSYNEQFF

abundance: .
v_gene: TRBV30
d_gene: .
len: 15
j_gene: TRBJ2-7
CDR3nt: TGTGCCTGGAGTCTCCCGGAACAGGACTCCTACGAGCAGTACTTC
CDR3aa: CAWSLPEQDSYEQYF

abundance: .
v_gene: TRBV4-2
d_gene: .
len: 14
j_gene: TRBJ1-5
CDR3nt: TGTGCCAGCAGCCAAGACCTGGCGGGTCAGCCCCAGCATTTT
CDR3aa: CASSQDLAGQPQHF

abundance: .
v_gene: TRBV28
d_gene: .
len: 15
j_gene: TRBJ2-5
CDR3nt: TGTGCCAGCAGCCGAATCAGGGGATACAGGGAGACCCAGTACTTC
CDR3aa: CASSRIRGYRETQYF

abundance: .
v_gene: TRBV19
d_gene: .
len: 13
j_gene: TRBJ2-3
CDR3nt: TGTGCCAGTGGACGGGACCTTGAAGATACGCAGTATTTT
CDR3aa: CASGRDLEDTQYF

abundance: .
v_gene: TRBV27
d_gene: TRBD1
len: 16
j_gene: TRBJ2-7
CDR3nt: TGTGCCAGCAGTTTATCCCCCGGGACAGACATCTACGAGCAGTACTTC
CDR3aa: CASSLSPGTDIYEQYF

abundance: .
v_gene: TRBV30
d_gene: .
len: 14
j_gene: TRBJ1-1
CDR3nt: TGTGCCTGGAGGCAGTACGGGGGAGGGACTGAAGCTTTCTTT
CDR3aa: CAWRQYGGGTEAFF

abundance: .
v_gene: TRBV2
d_gene: .
len: 11
j_gene: TRBJ2-5
CDR3nt: TGTGCCAGCAGTGGGACAGCCGTTCAGTACTTC
CDR3aa: CASSGTAVQYF

abundance: .
v_gene: TRBV7-7
d_gene: .
len: 13
j_gene: TRBJ2-5
CDR3nt: TGTGCCAGCAGCTTAAGCCGGGCGGAGACCCAGTACTTC
CDR3aa: CASSLSRAETQYF

abundance: .
v_gene: TRBV4-3
d_gene: .
len: 17
j_gene: TRBJ2-7
CDR3nt: TGCGCCAGCAGTCTCAACTACGACAGGCTGAGCTCCTACGAGCAGTACTTC
CDR3aa: CASSLNYDRLSSYEQYF

abundance: .
v_gene: TRBV27
d_gene: .
len: 14
j_gene: TRBJ1-4
CDR3nt: TGTGCCAGCAGTTTAATAGGGGGGGACGAAAAACTGTTTTTT
CDR3aa: CASSLIGGDEKLFF

abundance: .
v_gene: TRBV7-2
d_gene: .
len: 12
j_gene: TRBJ2-7
CDR3nt: TGTGCCAGCAGCTTAGATGGATTTGAGCAGTACTTC
CDR3aa: CASSLDGFEQYF

abundance: .
v_gene: TRBV4-3
d_gene: .
len: 14
j_gene: TRBJ2-7
CDR3nt: TGCGCCAGCAGCCAAGAACAGCTTAACCACGAGCAGTACTTC
CDR3aa: CASSQEQLNHEQYF

abundance: .
v_gene: TRBV7-2
d_gene: TRBD2
len: 15
j_gene: TRBJ2-7
CDR3nt: TGTGCCAGCAGCTTTTCGACTAGCGGGACTCGTGAGCAGTACTTC
CDR3aa: CASSFSTSGTREQYF

abundance: .
v_gene: TRBV7-8
d_gene: .
len: 15
j_gene: TRBJ2-1
CDR3nt: TGTGCCAGCAGCTTAGCCCCCGACAGCTACAATGAGCAGTTCTTC
CDR3aa: CASSLAPDSYNEQFF

abundance: .
v_gene: TRBV27
d_gene: TRBD1
len: 16
j_gene: TRBJ2-7
CDR3nt: TGTGCCAGCAGTTCGTCGACGGGACAGGGCGTTTACGAGCAGTACTTC
CDR3aa: CASSSSTGQGVYEQYF

abundance: .
v_gene: TRBV7-8
d_gene: .
len: 12
j_gene: TRBJ2-1
CDR3nt: TGTGCCAGCAGCTCCCCGGGGCCCGAGCAGTTCTTC
CDR3aa: CASSSPGPEQFF

abundance: once
v_gene: TRBV27
d_gene: TRBD1
len: 14
j_gene: TRBJ2-6
CDR3nt: TGTGCCACTACGACAGGGTCTGGGGCCAACGTCCTGACTTTC
CDR3aa: CATTTGSGANVLTF

abundance: few
v_gene: TRBV27
d_gene: .
len: 14
j_gene: TRBJ1-1
CDR3nt: TGTGCCAGCAGTTTGGCCAGCAAAAACACTGAAGCTTTCTTT
CDR3aa: CASSLASKNTEAFF

abundance: .
v_gene: TRBV28
d_gene: .
len: 14
j_gene: TRBJ1-4
CDR3nt: TGTGCCAGCGGGGGTCGGGGAACTAATGAAAAACTGTTTTTT
CDR3aa: CASGGRGTNEKLFF

abundance: .
v_gene: TRBV4-1
d_gene: TRBD1
len: 13
j_gene: TRBJ2-1
CDR3nt: TGCGCCAGCAGCCAAGCCAGGGGGAATGAGCAGTTCTTC
CDR3aa: CASSQARGNEQFF

abundance: .
v_gene: TRBV5-1
d_gene: .
len: 14
j_gene: TRBJ2-5
CDR3nt: TGCGCCAGCAGCTTAGACAGGAACCAAGAGACCCAGTACTTC
CDR3aa: CASSLDRNQETQYF

abundance: .
v_gene: TRBV10-3
d_gene: TRBD2
len: 15
j_gene: TRBJ2-7
CDR3nt: TGTGCCATCAGTGAGGGGACTAGCGCCTACTACGAGCAGTACTTC
CDR3aa: CAISEGTSAYYEQYF

abundance: .
v_gene: TRBV27
d_gene: .
len: 16
j_gene: TRBJ1-2
CDR3nt: TGTGCCAGCAGTACGAGGGAATTCGGGGGTAACTATGGCTACACCTTC
CDR3aa: CASSTREFGGNYGYTF

abundance: .
v_gene: TRBV5-1
d_gene: .
len: 11
j_gene: TRBJ2-1
CDR3nt: TGCGCCAGCAGCTTCGGGACTCAGCAGTTCTTC
CDR3aa: CASSFGTQQFF

abundance: .
v_gene: TRBV6-1
d_gene: TRBD2
len: 16
j_gene: TRBJ2-7
CDR3nt: TGTGCCAGCAGTGACCTCCCGGGACTAGCGGGGGACGAGCAGTACTTC
CDR3aa: CASSDLPGLAGDEQYF

abundance: .
v_gene: TRBV5-8
d_gene: .
len: 19
j_gene: TRBJ1-5
CDR3nt: TGTGCCAGCAGCTTGGCCGCCGGGGTGGGAGGCAATAGCAATCAGCCCCAGCATTTT
CDR3aa: CASSLAAGVGGNSNQPQHF

abundance: once
v_gene: TRBV6-5
d_gene: TRBD2
len: 15
j_gene: TRBJ2-5
CDR3nt: TGTGCCAGCACCTCTTTGGGGGGGGTGTCGGAGACCCAGTACTTC
CDR3aa: CASTSLGGVSETQYF

abundance: .
v_gene: TRBV4-3
d_gene: .
len: 16
j_gene: TRBJ1-5
CDR3nt: TGCGCCAGCAGCCAATCAACAGGGTATTCGAATCAGCCCCAGCATTTT
CDR3aa: CASSQSTGYSNQPQHF

abundance: .
v_gene: TRBV29-1
d_gene: TRBD2
len: 14
j_gene: TRBJ2-1
CDR3nt: TGCAGCGTTGGGGTGACTAGCTTCTTAGATGAGCAGTTCTTC
CDR3aa: CSVGVTSFLDEQFF

abundance: once
v_gene: TRBV28
d_gene: TRBD1
len: 16
j_gene: TRBJ2-7
CDR3nt: TGTGCCAGCAGTTTATCCCACGGGACAGGGGACCACGAGCAGTACTTC
CDR3aa: CASSLSHGTGDHEQYF

abundance: .
v_gene: TRBV27
d_gene: .
len: 17
j_gene: TRBJ2-3
CDR3nt: TGTGCCAGCAGTTTACCCCCCCCTAGAAGGGTGGCGGATACGCAGTATTTT
CDR3aa: CASSLPPPRRVADTQYF

abundance: .
v_gene: TRBV4-2
d_gene: TRBD2
len: 18
j_gene: TRBJ2-2
CDR3nt: TGTGCCAGCAGCCAAGATAGGACTAGCGGGGGGAACACCGGGGAGCTGTTTTTT
CDR3aa: CASSQDRTSGGNTGELFF

abundance: .
v_gene: TRBV6-6
d_gene: .
len: 14
j_gene: TRBJ1-4
CDR3nt: TGTGCCAGCAGCAGTCCTGACAGGAATGAAAAACTGTTTTTT
CDR3aa: CASSSPDRNEKLFF

abundance: .
v_gene: TRBV5-6
d_gene: .
len: 14
j_gene: TRBJ2-7
CDR3nt: TGTGCCAGCAGCTTGGGCGGGGGCCCCTACGAGCAGTACTTC
CDR3aa: CASSLGGGPYEQYF

abundance: .
v_gene: TRBV30
d_gene: TRBD1
len: 14
j_gene: TRBJ1-2
CDR3nt: TGTGCCACTGAATGGGACAGGGGTGTGACTGACTACACCTTC
CDR3aa: CATEWDRGVTDYTF

abundance: .
v_gene: TRBV2
d_gene: .
len: 16
j_gene: TRBJ2-1
CDR3nt: TGTGCCAGCAGTGAAGGTCGGACAGTGGGCTACAATGAGCAGTTCTTC
CDR3aa: CASSEGRTVGYNEQFF

abundance: .
v_gene: TRBV28
d_gene: TRBD2
len: 16
j_gene: TRBJ2-5
CDR3nt: TGTGCCAGCAGTTTCCCCTCCCTTAGCGGGAGTGGGACCCAGTACTTC
CDR3aa: CASSFPSLSGSGTQYF

abundance: .
v_gene: TRBV18
d_gene: .
len: 14
j_gene: TRBJ2-7
CDR3nt: TGTGCCAGCTCACCAGAACAGGGCGCCTACGAGCAGTACTTC
CDR3aa: CASSPEQGAYEQYF

abundance: .
v_gene: TRBV19
d_gene: .
len: 13
j_gene: TRBJ2-3
CDR3nt: TGTGCCAGTAGTCCGAGGGACACAGATACGCAGTATTTT
CDR3aa: CASSPRDTDTQYF

abundance: .
v_gene: TRBV10-3
d_gene: .
len: 13
j_gene: TRBJ1-1
CDR3nt: TGTGCCACCGAGGGGGGCGTGAACACTGAAGCTTTCTTT
CDR3aa: CATEGGVNTEAFF

abundance: .
v_gene: TRBV7-2
d_gene: TRBD2
len: 20
j_gene: TRBJ2-1
CDR3nt: TGTGCCAGCAGCTTAGCTCTTGTCCGTGAGGGACTACCTTTTTACAATGAGCAGTTCTTC
CDR3aa: CASSLALVREGLPFYNEQFF

abundance: .
v_gene: TRBV28
d_gene: .
len: 17
j_gene: TRBJ2-7
CDR3nt: TGTGCCAGCAGTTTAAGGGGCGCGACAGGGACTAACTACGAGCAGTACTTC
CDR3aa: CASSLRGATGTNYEQYF